This TCR beta chain was obtained from a study of early T cells in non-severe SARS-CoV-2 infection. Study as a whole: Chains were unpaired, as sequencing was done on bulk RNA from unsorted whole blood. The study's findings and limits: VDJdb matching, biased toward anti-spike CD8 responses, missed private and CD4 specificities.

V lost 11 bases and J lost 8, with 19 bases in between. The CDR3 contains 13 residues. Unique molecular identifiers were attached to individual cDNA molecules. MiXCR was run by TCRdb on the 5' RACE reads, yielding one entry per CDR3 protein. The repertoire consists of around 60,000 distinct CDR3 sequences, with over 20% occurring once and the leading ten covering 16%. At least ten counts were recorded for this clonotype. The antigen is unknown. The chain carries TRBV12-3 or TRBV12-4 and TRBJ1-3; D unclear. The source of this sequence is an adult who was a healthcare worker with PCR-confirmed SARS-CoV-2 infection or an uninfected control (not recorded which). Sequences were derived from whole blood, sampled at baseline. DNA of the CDR3: TGTGCCGCCAGCAAAGGATCTGGGGACACCATATATTTT. It specifies CAASKGSGDTIYF.